This T cell receptor (beta chain) was obtained from a study of T cell changes during pregnancy in multiple sclerosis. Germline values: CDR1 SGHDN, CDR2 FVKESK. Trimming left V 0 bases short and J 4 bases short, with 6 bases between. This CDR3 has 13 amino acids. Assay used: immunoSEQ multiplex PCR; TCRdb lists only in-frame clones, some missing. Among about 71,000 clones listed, approximately 92% were seen once. The clonotype comes from a female donor with multiple sclerosis, enrolled in a pregnancy study. The sample here was peripheral blood, taken in the third trimester of pregnancy. The chain has TRBV14 and TRBJ1-1; D unresolved. The DNA of the CDR3 is TGTGCCAGCAGCCAAGATTTATTCACTGAAGCTTTCTTT. This codes for CASSQDLFTEAFF.